This passage covers 6 T cell receptor beta chains from one sample sequenced in a study of blood T cell repertoires in COVID-19. Sequenced by immunoSEQ multiplex PCR; TCRdb stores in-frame clones only, minus some. The sample contains 100,000 to 150,000 clones, about 87% of which appear only once. The sequencing sample was made of peripheral blood. The receptors were gathered from a woman aged 55-69 years with acute or convalescent COVID-19.

Turning to this clone: The same CDR3 also results from other DNA sequences found in this sample. The DNA for the CDR3 is TGTGCCAGTAGTGGGACTAGCTACAATGAGCAGTTCTTC. Translation gives CASSGTSYNEQFF. The chain combines TRBV19 with TRBJ2-1; 8 bases are shared with TRBD2. The CDR3 loop spans 13 amino acids. J was trimmed by 3 bases and V by 5 bases; bases with no gene match: 0. Per germline, CDR1 LNHDA and CDR2 SQIVND (reference sequence).

The CDR3, as DNA: TGTGCCAGCAGCTTGCTTGGGACAGGGTACAATGAGCAGTTCTTC. Protein product: CASSLLGTGYNEQFF. The V gene is TRBV5-4, the J gene TRBJ2-1, with 9 bases aligning to TRBD1. Per germline, CDR1 SGHNT and CDR2 YYREEE (reference sequence). V was clipped by 1 base and J by 4 bases; unmatched bases: 3. The length of the CDR3 is 15 residues. The full variable domain, rest sourced from reference TRBV5-4 and TRBJ2-1, is ETGVTQSPTHLIKTRGQQVTLRCSSQSGHNTVSWYQQALGQGPQFIFQYYREEENGRGNFPPRFSGLQFPNYSSELNVNALELDDSALYLCASSLLGTGYNEQFFGPGTRLTVL.

The chain links TRBV10-2 to TRBJ2-2; perhaps TRBD2 as D (5 bases). V was trimmed by 10 bases and J by 4 bases, leaving 16 bases between them. The germline CDR1 and CDR2 sequences are WSHSY and SAAADI. This CDR3 is 14 amino acids long. In nucleotides, the CDR3 is TGCGCCACGAAGAGGTCAGAGGGCACCGGGGAGCTGTTTTTT. Amino acids: CATKRSEGTGELFF.

The rearrangement joins TRBV19 to TRBJ1-1; the D is unclear. Germline CDR1 and CDR2: LNHDA and SQIVND (reference sequence). With 4 bases removed from V and 6 bases from J, the gap between germline ends came to 24 bases. CDR3 size: 17 residues. The CDR3 protein is CASSKRKTRDWEAEAFF. In DNA, the CDR3 is TGTGCCAGTAGTAAGAGGAAGACCCGTGATTGGGAGGCTGAAGCTTTCTTT.

The chain joins TRBV6-5 to TRBJ1-6; possible D gene TRBD1, 6 bases. The CDR3 runs 13 residues. Trimming shortened V by 6 bases and J by 6 bases, and 9 bases separated the two germline ends. Germline CDR1 reads MNHEY; CDR2 reads SVGAGI. The CDR3: CASRRDTNSPLHF. DNA for the CDR3: TGTGCCAGCAGGAGGGACACTAATTCACCCCTCCACTTT.

This clone was observed once. This chain links TRBV18 with TRBJ1-1; D unresolved. The CDR3 runs 16 residues. Germline CDR1 is KGHSH and CDR2 is LQKENI. Between the trimmed V and J ends, which lost 3 bases and 0 bases, there was a span of 14 bases. Here the CDR3 reads CASSPSRMGMNTEAFF. The DNA for the CDR3 is TGTGCCAGCTCACCTAGCCGGATGGGTATGAACACTGAAGCTTTCTTT.